This TCR beta chain was obtained from a study of Ad26.COV2.S vaccination and SARS-CoV-2 variants. Trimming took off 2 bases at V and 3 bases at J, with 14 bases between the two ends. This CDR3 is 17 amino acids long. Germline CDR1 is MNHEY and CDR2 is SVGEGT. Libraries were prepared by immunoSEQ multiplex PCR; TCRdb keeps only in-frame clonotypes and omits some of them. The data contain about 350,000 clones, 92% of them singletons. About this clone itself: Its antigen is unknown.

Study conclusions and caveats: Placebo recipients had lower spike-specific TCR breadth than vaccine recipients. Similar non-spike TCR breadth was observed in recipients of vaccine and of placebo. A substantial breadth of spike-specific CD8+ and CD4+ T cell responses after vaccination has been reported. TCR breadth and depth estimates may have understated total T cell responses.

The receptor's source is a human donor who had recovered from COVID-19. This chain links TRBV6-2 or TRBV6-3 with TRBJ1-6; D not resolved. Material: peripheral blood, obtained after recovery from COVID-19. CDR3 loop: CASSYGDLGFYNSPLHF. The CDR3 DNA reads TGTGCCAGCAGTTACGGGGATTTGGGGTTCTATAATTCACCCCTCCACTTT.